The present entry profiles one T cell receptor (beta chain) with its context. Distinct nucleotide sequences in the sample also encode this CDR3. These data belong to a study of blood T cell repertoires in COVID-19. Study as a whole: In each case, the material was cDNA or gDNA derived from T cells, B-cell-depleted T cells, or PBMCs.

Trimming stripped 1 base from V and 2 bases from J, with 5 bases between. CDR1 and CDR2 (germline): LNHDA, SQIVND (reference sequence). The CDR3 covers 13 residues. As handled by the study authors: Counts of nucleated cells, estimated from reference gene primer amplification, were obtained. Measured with immunoSEQ multiplex PCR; TCRdb has only the in-frame clones, and not every one. From that table come the V and J calls and clone size; the DNA was used to work out D and trimming. This table has 100,000 or so clones, about 85% appearing once. V usage is TRBV19 and J usage is TRBJ1-2; no clear D gene. The TCR sequence derives from a middle-aged man with active or convalescent COVID-19. Specimen: peripheral blood. This CDR3 is CASSIGGNYGYTF. In DNA, the CDR3 is TGTGCCAGTAGTATAGGCGGCAACTATGGCTACACCTTC.